This T cell receptor (beta chain) derives from a study of persistence of HIV-infected CD4 T cells. The stimulus was lysate of CMV-infected fibroblasts, around 10 ug/mL. CD40L/CD69 double-negative CD45RO-high memory CD4+ T cells were collected. CD8-depleted PBMCs were stimulated 15 to 20 hours with anti-CD28/CD49d costimulation, CD40-blocking antibody and enfuvirtide. Only one count was recorded for this clone. The target antigen is unknown. The CDR3 consists of 13 residues. With 4 bases clipped from V and 2 bases from J, the junction kept 2 bases outside the gene matches. CDR1 is SGHDT and CDR2 is YYEEEE in the germline V gene. The immunoSEQ assay was version 4, run in survey mode. Measured with immunoSEQ multiplex PCR; TCRdb has only the in-frame clones, and not every one. The sample includes 40,000 to 50,000 clones, around 75% of them seen just once.

This TCR was sampled from an adult man with HIV who was CMV-seropositive. This chain joins TRBV5-6 and TRBJ2-5, with 7 bases aligning to TRBD1. This material consisted of CD4+ T cells sorted from PBMCs after approximately 19-hour stimulation, taken from a patient who received antiretroviral therapy. The CDR3, as DNA: TGTGCCAGCAGCGCGGACAGGCAAGAGACCCAGTACTTC. Translated, it gives CASSADRQETQYF.